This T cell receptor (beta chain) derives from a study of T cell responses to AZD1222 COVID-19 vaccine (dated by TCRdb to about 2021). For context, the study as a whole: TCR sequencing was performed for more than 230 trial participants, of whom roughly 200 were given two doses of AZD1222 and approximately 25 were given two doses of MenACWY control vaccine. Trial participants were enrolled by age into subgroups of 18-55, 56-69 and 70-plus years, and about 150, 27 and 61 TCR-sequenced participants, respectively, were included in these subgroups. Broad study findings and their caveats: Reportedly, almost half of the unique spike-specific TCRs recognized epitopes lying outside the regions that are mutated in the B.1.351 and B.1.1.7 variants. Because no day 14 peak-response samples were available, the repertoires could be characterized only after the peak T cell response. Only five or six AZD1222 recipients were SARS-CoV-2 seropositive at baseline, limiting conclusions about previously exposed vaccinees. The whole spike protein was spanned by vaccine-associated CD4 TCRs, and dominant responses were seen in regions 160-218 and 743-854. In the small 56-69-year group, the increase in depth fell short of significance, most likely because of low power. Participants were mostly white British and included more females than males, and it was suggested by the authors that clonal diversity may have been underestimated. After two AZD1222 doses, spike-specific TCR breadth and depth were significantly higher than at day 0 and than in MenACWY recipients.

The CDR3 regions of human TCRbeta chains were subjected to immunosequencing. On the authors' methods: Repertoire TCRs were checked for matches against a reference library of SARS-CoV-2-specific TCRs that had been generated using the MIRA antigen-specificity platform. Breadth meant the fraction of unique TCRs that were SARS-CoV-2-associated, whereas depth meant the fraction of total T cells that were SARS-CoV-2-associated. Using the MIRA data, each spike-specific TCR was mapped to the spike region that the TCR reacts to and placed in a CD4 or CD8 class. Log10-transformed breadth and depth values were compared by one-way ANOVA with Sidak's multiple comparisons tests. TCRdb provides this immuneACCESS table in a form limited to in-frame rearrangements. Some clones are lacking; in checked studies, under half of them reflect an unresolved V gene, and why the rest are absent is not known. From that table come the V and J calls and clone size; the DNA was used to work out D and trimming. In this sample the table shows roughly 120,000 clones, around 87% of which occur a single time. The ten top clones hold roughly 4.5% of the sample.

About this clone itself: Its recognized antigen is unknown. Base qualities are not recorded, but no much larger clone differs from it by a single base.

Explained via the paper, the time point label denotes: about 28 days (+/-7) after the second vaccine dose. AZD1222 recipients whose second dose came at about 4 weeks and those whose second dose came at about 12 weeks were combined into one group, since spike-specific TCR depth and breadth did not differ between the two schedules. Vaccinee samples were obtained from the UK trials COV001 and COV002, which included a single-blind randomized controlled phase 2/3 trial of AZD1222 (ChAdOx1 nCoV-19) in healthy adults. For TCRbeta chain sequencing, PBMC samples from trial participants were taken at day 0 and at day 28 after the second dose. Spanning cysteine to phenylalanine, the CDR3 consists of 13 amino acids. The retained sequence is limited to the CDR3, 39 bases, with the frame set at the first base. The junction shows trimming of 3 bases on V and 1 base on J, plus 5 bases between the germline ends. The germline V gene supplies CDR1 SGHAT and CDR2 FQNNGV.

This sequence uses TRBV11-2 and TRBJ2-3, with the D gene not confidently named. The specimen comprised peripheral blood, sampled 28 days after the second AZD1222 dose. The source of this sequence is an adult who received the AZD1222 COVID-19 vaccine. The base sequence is TGTGCCAGCAGCTTTTTCGGCACAGATACGCAGTATTTT. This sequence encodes CASSFFGTDTQYF.